These 3 T cell receptor beta chains originate from one sample sequenced in a study of blood T cells in healthy people across ages. Combining a sample-barcoded 5' primer with a J-beta primer mix, a second PCR ran for 7 to 11 cycles. TCRdb analysed the 5' RACE reads with MiXCR anew, one entry per CDR3 protein. The repertoire holds 1.4 million or so distinct CDR3 sequences, with approximately 43% as singletons. What was sequenced was blood. The receptors were gathered from a woman younger than 30 in good health.

This clonotype was counted a few times. V and J are TRBV5-1 and TRBJ1-1; D is unclear. The CDR3 has 13 residues. CDR1 and CDR2 (germline): SGHRS, YFSETQ. V shed 1 base and J shed 6 bases, with 10 bases lying between them. CDR3 region: CASSLNGSPEAFF. CDR3 DNA sequence: TGCGCCAGCAGCTTGAATGGAAGCCCTGAAGCTTTCTTT.

This clonotype was counted only a few times. The J gene is TRBJ2-7, the V gene TRBV6-2 or TRBV6-3; 8 bases are a match to TRBD2. Germline V gene data show CDR1 as MNHEY and CDR2 as SVGEGT. The CDR3 has 11 residues. V shed 11 bases and J 2 bases; nucleotides not matched to a gene: 2. As DNA, the CDR3 is TGTGCCGCGGGGGGCGCCTACGAGCAGTACTTC. Translating it yields CAAGGAYEQYF.

The chain has TRBV24-1 and TRBJ2-5, with D possibly TRBD1 on 5 matching bases. The V gene lost 1 base and the J gene lost 11 bases, with 22 bases spanning the gap. Germline V gene sequence: CDR1 KGHDR, CDR2 SFDVKD. This CDR3 spans 16 amino acids. CDR3 nucleotides: TGTGCCACCAGTGATTTAGGGCAGGGCGATGGTAATGAGCAGTACTTC. This gives the protein CATSDLGQGDGNEQYF.